This T cell receptor beta chain was identified in a study of cytomegalovirus exposure and HLA in healthy donors. Broader study findings: Some V segments could not be told apart, so they were left out, TRBV6-2 and TRBV6-3 among them. Cytomegalovirus status was reportedly diagnosed by the classifier with high sensitivity and specificity.

Of note for this clone: Its antigen is currently unknown.

PCR amplification relied on 60 Vbeta primers (plus 13 Jbeta primers). As handled by the study authors: Later, an analysis found around 80 million unique TCR beta chains, and some 10 million of these were shared. Repertoires were generated with immunoSEQ multiplex PCR, while TCRdb's copy carries only in-frame clones and drops some. The DNA was the basis for D and trimming; V, J and clone size are from that table. The sample lists under 200,000 clones; around three quarters were seen once. Germline V gene sequence: CDR1 SGHRS, CDR2 YFSETQ. V lost 0 bases and J 9 bases, leaving 19 bases between the germline ends. The CDR3 totals 16 residues.

The gene calls are TRBV5-1 and TRBJ2-1, with a possible D match to TRBD2 (7 bases). The TCR sequence derives from a man in his forties in good health and CMV-seronegative. Sequences were obtained from PBMCs. CDR3 in DNA: TGCGCCAGCAGCTTGGCCGTCGGGGGGCAAGGGGGTGAGCAGTTCTTC. Its protein is CASSLAVGGQGGEQFF.